Here is one T cell receptor beta chain with its context. This entry is derived from a study of blood T cells in healthy people across ages. With a J-beta primer mix and a sample-barcoded 5' primer, a second PCR ran about 7 to 11 cycles. MiXCR, run by TCRdb on the 5' RACE reads, gives a single entry per CDR3 protein. The table has over 1,500,000 distinct CDR3 sequences, approximately 39% seen once. The CDR3 extends over 10 amino acids. CDR1 and CDR2 (germline): GTSNPN, SVGIG (reference sequence). V lost 5 bases and J lost 6, with 7 bases in between. The draw of peripheral blood yielded approximately 10 milliliters from each donor.

The chain uses TRBV30 and TRBJ1-2; D not certain. The material sequenced was blood. The origin of this receptor is a human donor in good health. CDR3 residues: CAWGSHGYTF. The CDR3 DNA reads TGTGCCTGGGGCTCCCATGGCTACACCTTC.